This TCR beta chain derives from a study of early T cells in non-severe SARS-CoV-2 infection. MiXCR was run by TCRdb on the 5' RACE reads, yielding one entry per CDR3 protein. The repertoire holds approximately 76,000 distinct CDR3 sequences, with around an eighth as singletons. This clonotype was seen a few times. The CDR3 has 13 amino acids. V shed 10 bases, J shed 6 bases, and the junction held 11 bases outside the gene matches. Germline lookup yields CDR1 SNHLY and CDR2 FYNNEI. This sequence was found in an adult who was a healthcare worker with PCR-confirmed SARS-CoV-2 infection or an uninfected control (not recorded which). V is TRBV2 and J is TRBJ2-5; TRBD1 matches 7 bases. The sequenced material came from whole blood. CDR3 DNA sequence: TGTGCCAACCGGGACAGCGCAGCCCAGACCCAGTACTTC. It specifies CANRDSAAQTQYF.